The 20 T cell receptor beta chains below were found in one sample sequenced in a study of prognosis after radiotherapy for stage I lung cancer. TCR beta CDR3 was amplified from genomic DNA by two-round multiplex PCR. Amplification in first-round PCR relied on primers specific to each TRBV and TRBJ gene. MiXCR, applied by TCRdb to the multiplex PCR reads, yields one record per CDR3 protein. The sample lists about 12,000 distinct CDR3 sequences, less than 70% occurring once. Here the sequenced sample was PBMCs, taken before or after stereotactic body radiation therapy (not recorded which). The source of these receptors is a donor at least 50 years old with non-small cell lung cancer.

This clonotype was seen more than once but under ten times. The chain couples TRBV19 to TRBJ2-2, with TRBD2 as a possible D gene (5 bases). Germline CDR1 reads LNHDA; CDR2 reads SQIVND (reference sequence). This CDR3 is 13 amino acids long. Trimming cost V 3 bases and J 7 bases, with 9 bases left between them. The CDR3 loop is CASSILGSGELFF. CDR3 sequence (DNA): TGTGCCAGTAGTATCCTGGGGAGCGGGGAGCTGTTTTTT.

This rearrangement joins TRBV6-1 to TRBJ2-7; TRBD2 might be the D (6 bases). This CDR3 region has 17 residues. Trimming cost V 6 bases and J 6 bases, with 27 bases left between them. CDR1 and CDR2 from the germline V gene are MNHNS and SASEGT. The CDR3 region is CASSPLPRTWDFREQYF. The CDR3 coding sequence is TGTGCCAGCAGCCCCCTCCCGCGGACATGGGACTTCCGCGAGCAGTACTTC.

This sequence joins TRBV7-2 and TRBJ1-2; 8 bases agree with TRBD1. This CDR3 region has 15 residues. With 7 bases clipped from V and 8 bases from J, the junction kept 15 bases outside the gene matches. The germline V gene has CDR1 SGHTA and CDR2 FQGNSA. The CDR3 bases are TGTGCCAGCAACAACCCCACCCGGACAGGGAAGGGCTACACCTTC. Translating gives CASNNPTRTGKGYTF.

The chain is built from TRBV28 and TRBJ1-6; 9 bases fit TRBD1. Germline lookup yields CDR1 MDHEN and CDR2 SYDVKM. The ends lost 5 bases at V and 7 bases at J; junction bases unmatched: 6. This CDR3 spans 15 amino acids. The CDR3 DNA reads TGTGCCAGCAGTCCCCGGGACAGGGACAATTCACCCCTCCACTTT. Its protein product is CASSPRDRDNSPLHF.

This clonotype was counted at least ten times. V is TRBV28 and J is TRBJ1-1; TRBD1 matches 7 bases. This CDR3 is built from 19 residues. Germline values: CDR1 MDHEN, CDR2 SYDVKM. V lost 3 bases and J lost 0; bases outside the gene matches: 16. The DNA for the CDR3 is TGTGCCAGCAGTTTGTTGACGACGACAGGGTTAGCGATGAACACTGAAGCTTTCTTT. Translation: CASSLLTTTGLAMNTEAFF. The complete variable domain, with remaining parts taken from reference TRBV28 and TRBJ1-1, reads DVKVTQSSRYLVKRTGEKVFLECVQDMDHENMFWYRQDPGLGLRLIYFSYDVKMKEKGDIPEGYSVSREKKERFSLILESASTNQTSMYLCASSLLTTTGLAMNTEAFFGQGTRLTVV.

A word on this clonotype: A read error is likely here: a far larger clone is one base away. V is TRBV7-2 and J is TRBJ2-5; D may be TRBD1 or TRBD2 (6 bases each). Germline-derived CDR1 and CDR2 are SGHTA and FQGNSA. There are 15 residues in the CDR3. DNA of the CDR3: TGTGCCAGCAGCTTTAACGGAGGGGGGCAAGATACCCAGTACTTC. Translated, it gives CASSFNGGGQDTQYF.

The J gene is TRBJ2-7, the V gene TRBV7-8; D could derive from TRBD1 or TRBD2 (5 bases each). The CDR3 is 14 residues long. Germline CDR1 and CDR2: SGHVS and FQNEAQ. The CDR3 bases are TGTGTAAGCATGCCGGGACGGCTAGTCTACGAGCAGTACTTC. It is translated as CVSMPGRLVYEQYF.

The table lists this clonotype with a count of one. The chain has TRBV6-2 or TRBV6-3 and TRBJ1-6, with 7 bases fitting TRBD1. V trimming: 5 bases; J trimming: 7 bases; junction bases outside the gene matches: 8. This CDR3 has 15 amino acids. Germline V gene data show CDR1 as MNHEY and CDR2 as SVGEGT. CDR3 in amino acids: CASSRDRKANSPLHF. In nucleotides, the CDR3 is TGTGCCAGCAGTCGGGACAGAAAGGCGAATTCACCCCTCCACTTT.

The J gene is TRBJ2-3, the V gene TRBV7-3; 9 bases line up with TRBD2. Germline V gives CDR1 SGHTA, CDR2 FQGTGA. The CDR3 contains 16 residues. V lost 2 bases, J lost 1 base, and 4 bases stayed unmatched. The CDR3 loop is CASSLWASGGTDTQYF. The DNA of the CDR3 is TGTGCCAGCAGCTTATGGGCTAGCGGGGGCACAGATACGCAGTATTTT.

V is TRBV19 and J is TRBJ1-2, with D tentatively TRBD1 (5 bases). V dropped 3 bases and J dropped 9 bases, with 11 bases sitting between them. This CDR3 is 12 amino acids long. Germline V CDR1 and CDR2: LNHDA, SQIVND (reference sequence). The CDR3 bases are TGTGCCAGTAGTATGTGGGGGTCTTGCTACACCTTC. Protein sequence: CASSMWGSCYTF.

By its share, this clonotype is medium-sized. This chain uses TRBV6-2 or TRBV6-3 with TRBJ1-5, with D maybe TRBD1 (6 bases). The V gene lost 2 bases and the J gene lost 2 bases, with 10 bases spanning the gap. The CDR3 is 15 residues long. Germline V gene data show CDR1 as MNHEY and CDR2 as SVGEGT. As DNA, the CDR3 is TGTGCCAGCAGTTACAGCGGGGGCGGCAATCAGCCCCAGCATTTT. This translates into CASSYSGGGNQPQHF.

This clonotype was observed many times. The gene calls are TRBV6-2 or TRBV6-3 and TRBJ2-5; D unresolved. V lost 2 bases, J lost 1 base, and 8 bases lay in between. The CDR3 has 14 residues. Germline CDR1 is MNHEY and CDR2 is SVGEGT. The CDR3 DNA reads as TGTGCCAGCAGTTACGGGCAGTTCCAAGAGACCCAGTACTTC. Translated, it gives CASSYGQFQETQYF.

About this clonotype itself: A far larger clone is just one base off, so this is likely a read error. This chain links TRBV6-1 with TRBJ1-1, with a weak D call TRBD1 (5 bases). The tail of the sequence fits TRBJ1-6 better, so the J call may be wrong. Per the germline V gene, CDR1 is MNHNS and CDR2 is SASEGT. The CDR3 extends over 15 amino acids. CDR3 in DNA: TGTGCCAGCAGCTCGAATACATGGGGCCAATCACCCCTCCACTTT. Encoded protein: CASSSNTWGQSPLHF.

This clonotype appeared many times. The chain carries TRBV7-2 and TRBJ2-5; 12 bases fit TRBD2. CDR3 length: 14 residues. V lost 8 bases and J lost 5; bases outside the gene matches: 6. In germline, CDR1 is SGHTA, CDR2 FQGNSA. CDR3 in DNA: TGTGCCAGCGGATCTAGCGGGAGGGTTGAGACCCAGTACTTC. Residues: CASGSSGRVETQYF.

The genes are TRBV24-1 and TRBJ2-3; 7 nucleotides line up with TRBD2. The V gene's germline CDR1 is KGHDR and CDR2 SFDVKD. V dropped 1 base and J dropped 3; count of bases not matched to a gene: 6. This CDR3 contains 16 residues. The CDR3 sequence is CATSDFPSGKTDTQYF. The CDR3, as DNA: TGTGCCACCAGTGATTTCCCCAGCGGGAAGACAGATACGCAGTATTTT.

This clonotype was observed once. V gene TRBV7-2 combines with J gene TRBJ2-2; no firm D call. Trimming took 6 bases from V and 4 from J, leaving 9 bases between them. Germline lookup yields CDR1 SGHTA and CDR2 FQGNSA. The CDR3 has 13 residues. The CDR3 region has the DNA TGTGCCAGCAGGAGACCTCTCACCGGGGAGCTGTTTTTT. Translating gives CASRRPLTGELFF.

V is TRBV6-2 or TRBV6-3 and J is TRBJ1-1; unclear D gene. This CDR3 has 14 residues. Germline CDR1 is MNHEY and CDR2 is SVGEGT. Trimming pared 7 bases from V and 0 bases from J, leaving 12 bases between. The CDR3 nucleotides are TGTGCCAGCACTAGAGCGGTGATGAACACTGAAGCTTTCTTT. It codes for CASTRAVMNTEAFF.

This clonotype was seen many times. This sequence joins TRBV9 and TRBJ1-4; D is unresolved. The V and J ends lost 0 bases and 6 bases respectively, with 9 bases between them. Germline V gives CDR1 SGDLS, CDR2 YYNGEE. The CDR3 runs 14 residues. Here the CDR3 DNA reads TGTGCCAGCAGCGTAGGCCAGCGGGATGAAAAACTGTTTTTT. It is translated as CASSVGQRDEKLFF.

A single count supports this clonotype. This rearrangement joins TRBV11-2 to TRBJ1-3; no reliable D call. Looked up from germline, CDR1 is SGHAT and CDR2 is FQNNGV. This CDR3 is built from 13 residues. The ends were cut back, 2 bases at V and 4 bases at J, with 6 bases in the middle. The CDR3 sequence: CASSLSDGNTIYF. The CDR3 coding sequence is TGTGCCAGCAGCTTATCTGACGGAAACACCATATATTTT.

This clonotype showed up many times. This chain connects TRBV18 to TRBJ1-2; D may be TRBD1 (5 bases). Trimming pared 3 bases from V and 2 bases from J, leaving 13 bases between. Looked up from germline, CDR1 is KGHSH and CDR2 is LQKENI. The CDR3 consists of 15 residues. CDR3 DNA sequence: TGTGCCAGCTCACCCCGCCCGGACAAGAACTATGGCTACACCTTC. As protein: CASSPRPDKNYGYTF. Based on the CDR3 plus reference TRBV18 and TRBJ1-2, the full variable domain is NAGVMQNPRHLVRRRGQEARLRCSPMKGHSHVYWYRQLPEEGLKFMVYLQKENIIDESGMPKERFSAEFPKEGPSILRIQQVVRGDSAAYFCASSPRPDKNYGYTFGSGTRLTVV.